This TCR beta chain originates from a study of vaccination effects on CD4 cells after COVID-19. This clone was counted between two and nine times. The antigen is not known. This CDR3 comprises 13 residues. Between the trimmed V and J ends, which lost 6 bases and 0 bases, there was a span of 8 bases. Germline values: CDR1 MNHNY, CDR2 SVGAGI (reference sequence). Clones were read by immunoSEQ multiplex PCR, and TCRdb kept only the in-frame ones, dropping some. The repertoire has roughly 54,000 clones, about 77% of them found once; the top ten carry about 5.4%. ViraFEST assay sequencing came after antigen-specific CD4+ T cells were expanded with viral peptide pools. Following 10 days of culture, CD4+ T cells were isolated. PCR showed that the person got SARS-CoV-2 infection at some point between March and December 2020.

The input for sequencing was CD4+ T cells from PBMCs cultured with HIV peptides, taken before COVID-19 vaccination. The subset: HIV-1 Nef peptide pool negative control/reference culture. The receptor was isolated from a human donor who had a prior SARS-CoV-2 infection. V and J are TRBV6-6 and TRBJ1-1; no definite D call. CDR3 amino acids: CASRSQVNTEAFF. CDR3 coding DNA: TGTGCCAGCAGGTCGCAGGTGAACACTGAAGCTTTCTTT.